This T cell receptor (beta chain) was profiled in a study of T cell responses to AZD1222 COVID-19 vaccine. Using immunoSEQ multiplex PCR, the repertoire was profiled, and TCRdb retains in-frame clones only, with some absent. The top ten clones hold 1.1% of a sample with about 170,000 clones, approximately 90% of them seen once. This clone was seen only a few times. CDR3 length: 15 amino acids. The V and J ends lost 2 bases and 1 base respectively, with 12 bases between them. Germline CDR1 KGHSH, CDR2 LQKENI. This TCR derives from an adult who received the AZD1222 COVID-19 vaccine. This specimen was peripheral blood, taken 28 days after the second AZD1222 dose. The V call is TRBV18, the J call TRBJ2-7; D not resolved. CDR3 sequence: CASSPSQTLSYEQYF. The CDR3 DNA sequence: TGTGCCAGCTCACCATCACAGACCCTATCCTACGAGCAGTACTTC.